This TCR beta chain was sequenced for a study of CD8 T cells in Susac syndrome. Study information: Among the Susac syndrome patients sequenced, about 6 had active disease and eight or nine were in remission. Patients with Susac syndrome were therapy-naive, on corticosteroids, or on intravenous immunoglobulin alone at blood draw.

Trimming stripped 4 bases from V and 2 bases from J, with 12 bases between. The CDR3 is 14 amino acids. The study sequenced TCR beta in blood CD8+ and CD4+ T cells. RNA was extracted with the RNeasy kit, and a quantity of roughly 0.5 to 1 ug was reverse transcribed using random hexamers. A single record per CDR3 protein comes from TCRdb applying MiXCR to the immunoSEQ multiplex PCR reads. The table shows approximately 83,000 distinct CDR3 sequences, with 94% occurring only once. Study-level results: Susac CD8+ clonal expansion peaked in TEMRA cells and active patients.

Of note for this clonotype: Its specificity is unknown.

This receptor was identified in a human donor with Susac syndrome. V is TRBV12-3 or TRBV12-4 and J is TRBJ2-7; D could derive from TRBD1 or TRBD2 (5 bases each). Input material: CD8+ T cells from PBMCs. The CDR3 loop reads CASSSGTVPYEQYF. In nucleotides, the CDR3 is TGTGCCAGCAGTTCCGGGACGGTTCCCTACGAGCAGTACTTC.